This record covers a single T cell receptor beta chain. Antigen specificity is unknown. Noted treatment: 10-day PBMC culture with coronavirus spike peptide pools or control peptides (ViraFEST assay). The sample is drawn from a study of vaccination and CD4 T cells after COVID-19. At the level of the study: Control cultures were supplied with a CEFX pool, an HIV-1 Nef pool, or no peptide at all.

CDR1 is SEHNR, CDR2 FQNEAQ, per germline (reference sequence). This CDR3 is built from 18 residues. V shed 3 bases and J 6 bases; nucleotides not matched to a gene: 11. The Oncomine TCR Beta short-read assay sequenced DNA from cultured CD4+ T cells. TCRdb passed the PCR reads through MiXCR, listing each CDR3 protein once. The data hold 14,000 or so distinct CDR3 sequences, with approximately 24% observed a single time. The receptor was isolated from a human donor who had recovered from COVID-19. The sequencing used CD4+ T cells from blood, cultured in vitro, collected after SARS-CoV-2 vaccination. V gene TRBV7-9 combines with J gene TRBJ2-3; TRBD2 matches at 14 bases. The CDR3 nucleotides read TGTGCCAGCAGCTTCACTGGGACTAGCGGGAGTGGGTTGGATACGCAGTATTTT. Its translation: CASSFTGTSGSGLDTQYF.